The 17 T cell receptor beta chains below come from one sample, sequenced in a study of T-cell reconstitution after alpha-beta-depleted transplantation in children. Preparation of the TCRbeta library used unique molecular identifiers. Each CDR3 protein is one row after TCRdb ran MiXCR on the PCR reads. The table shows 200,000 to 250,000 distinct CDR3 sequences, with roughly 8.2% occurring only once. The sequencing used PBMCs, mostly from graft donor cells, collected 180 days after TCRalphabeta/CD19-depleted stem cell transplant. The receptor set was obtained from a male patient aged 10 to 17 who had a stem cell transplant for acute lymphoblastic leukemia, so the T cells may come from the graft donor.

As for this clonotype: A single base separates this from a much larger clone, so it may be a read error. In DNA, the CDR3 is TGTGCCAGCATCCCCGACAGGTTAGCTAACTATGGCTACACCTTC. This translates into CASIPDRLANYGYTF. This chain joins TRBV11-2 and TRBJ1-2; D possibly corresponds to TRBD1 (6 bases). Germline CDR1 SGHAT, CDR2 FQNNGV. Trimming left V 7 bases short and J 0 bases short, with 15 bases between. The length of the CDR3 is 15 residues. Filled out from reference TRBV11-2 and TRBJ1-2, the complete variable domain reads EAGVAQSPRYKIIEKRQSVAFWCNPISGHATLYWYQQILGQGPKLLIQFQNNGVVDDSQLPKDRFSAERLKGVDSTLKIQPAKLEDSAVYLCASIPDRLANYGYTFGSGTRLTVV.

This clonotype was seen repeatedly, ten times or more. The chain combines TRBV6-6 with TRBJ1-2; a possible D gene is TRBD1 (5 bases). The germline gives CDR1 MNHNY, CDR2 SVGAGI (reference sequence). V was pared by 5 bases and J by 6 bases, with 10 bases between. This CDR3 comprises 12 residues. CDR3 coding DNA: TGTGCCAGCAGTGCCCGGGGGGATGGCTACACCTTC. Translation gives CASSARGDGYTF.

This clonotype has a count of ten or more. V usage is TRBV2 and J usage is TRBJ2-2, with a tentative D call TRBD1 (5 bases). The CDR3 is 14 amino acids. In germline, CDR1 is SNHLY, CDR2 FYNNEI. Between the trimmed V and J ends, which lost 6 bases and 3 bases, there was a span of 11 bases. The CDR3 nucleotides are TGTGCCAGCAGGGACACCTTATACACCGGGGAGCTGTTTTTT. Translated: CASRDTLYTGELFF.

This chain links TRBV7-2 with TRBJ1-1; D ambiguous. This CDR3 contains 13 residues. Per the germline V gene, CDR1 is SGHTA and CDR2 is FQGNSA. Deletions cut 3 bases from V and 5 bases from J, with 10 bases between. The CDR3 loop reads CASSLRIRTEAFF. The CDR3 bases are TGTGCCAGCAGCTTGAGGATACGGACTGAAGCTTTCTTT.

This clonotype was recorded many times. The CDR3 loop is CAISESGLAAYNEQFF. The CDR3 DNA reads as TGTGCCATCAGTGAGTCGGGACTAGCGGCCTACAATGAGCAGTTCTTC. This sequence joins TRBV10-3 and TRBJ2-1, with 11 positions matching TRBD2. Germline lookup yields CDR1 ENHRY and CDR2 SYGVKD. The CDR3 covers 16 residues. After removal of 0 bases from V and 2 bases from J, the junction contained 0 bases not matched to a gene.

This clonotype appeared many times. The chain employs TRBV29-1 and TRBJ2-7; weak D call: TRBD2 (6 bases). The germline gives CDR1 SQVTM, CDR2 ANQGSEA. The CDR3 has 14 amino acids. Trimming removed 4 bases from V and 5 bases from J, with 18 bases in between. The CDR3 loop is CSVAGDRLGHEQYF. The CDR3 DNA sequence: TGCAGCGTTGCGGGGGACCGCTTAGGCCACGAGCAGTACTTC.

The count of this clonotype is one. The V and J genes are TRBV2 and TRBJ2-2; D is undetermined. Per the germline V gene, CDR1 is SNHLY and CDR2 is FYNNEI. Trimming took 2 bases from V and 2 from J, leaving 3 bases between them. The CDR3 loop spans 13 amino acids. The CDR3 loop reads CASSEINTGELFF. CDR3 DNA sequence: TGTGCCAGCAGTGAAATAAACACCGGGGAGCTGTTTTTT.

This clonotype was counted at least ten times. The chain couples TRBV7-6 to TRBJ2-3; tentative D call: TRBD2 (6 bases). CDR3 length equals 15 residues. The germline V and J ends were trimmed by 0 bases and 2 bases, with 9 bases remaining between them. Germline CDR1 SGHVS, CDR2 FNYEAQ. CDR3 loop: CASSLAGGDTDTQYF. The CDR3 nucleotides are TGTGCCAGCAGCTTAGCGGGGGGTGACACAGATACGCAGTATTTT.

This clonotype was counted many times. The CDR3 nucleotides are TGTGCCAGCAGCAACCTCAGGGTTGGGGAGCTGTTTTTT. Amino acids: CASSNLRVGELFF. The chain employs TRBV7-9 and TRBJ2-2, with a weak D call TRBD1 (5 bases). This CDR3 comprises 13 residues. V lost 5 bases, J lost 8 bases, and 12 bases lay in between. Germline lookup yields CDR1 SEHNR and CDR2 FQNEAQ (reference sequence).

This clonotype was found many times. This rearrangement joins TRBV11-1 to TRBJ2-7; 12 nucleotides line up with TRBD2. This CDR3 contains 19 residues. With 4 bases clipped from V and 3 bases from J, the junction kept 16 bases outside the gene matches. In germline, CDR1 is SGHAT, CDR2 FQDESV (reference sequence). In DNA form, the CDR3 reads TGTGCCAGCAGCTCTTCCGGGACTAGCGGGCCGCAACATAGCTACGAGCAGTACTTC. This gives the protein CASSSSGTSGPQHSYEQYF.

The rearrangement uses TRBV18 and TRBJ2-2; D possibly corresponds to TRBD1 (5 bases). Germline CDR1 KGHSH, CDR2 LQKENI. Trimming stripped 0 bases from V and 6 bases from J, with 11 bases between. The CDR3 is 15 residues long. DNA of the CDR3: TGTGCCAGCTCACCACCGAGCAGGGTAGCCGGGGAGCTGTTTTTT. This translates into CASSPPSRVAGELFF.

This clonotype has a count of ten or more. V gene TRBV7-8 combines with J gene TRBJ2-5; 8 nucleotides align to TRBD2. This CDR3 region has 17 residues. V shed 5 bases and J 4 bases; nucleotides not matched to a gene: 15. CDR1 is SGHVS, CDR2 FQNEAQ, per germline. The chain's CDR3 is CASSPSGRNLGGETQYF. The CDR3 DNA reads TGTGCCAGCAGCCCGAGCGGGAGAAACCTAGGGGGAGAGACCCAGTACTTC.

This clonotype was counted ten times or more. This rearrangement joins TRBV12-3 or TRBV12-4 to TRBJ2-7; D gene uncertain. The CDR3 length is 14 residues. V was shortened by 3 bases and J by 0 bases, with 9 bases between the two germline ends. The CDR3 nucleotides are TGTGCCAGCAGTTTTACATACGCCTCCTACGAGCAGTACTTC. Its translation is CASSFTYASYEQYF.

This clonotype was observed many times. The gene calls are TRBV11-2 and TRBJ1-1, with D tentatively TRBD1 (6 bases). This CDR3 spans 14 amino acids. Germline values: CDR1 SGHAT, CDR2 FQNNGV. Trimming stripped 5 bases from V and 6 bases from J, with 16 bases between. CDR3: CASSPRAGAPEAFF. CDR3 in DNA: TGTGCCAGCAGCCCGCGGGCAGGGGCCCCTGAAGCTTTCTTT.

This clonotype was seen many times. This chain uses TRBV6-2 or TRBV6-3 with TRBJ1-5, with D possibly TRBD1 on 5 matching bases. CDR1 is MNHEY and CDR2 is SVGEGT in the germline V gene. Trimming pared 6 bases from V and 3 bases from J, leaving 18 bases between. The CDR3 is 16 amino acids. CDR3 DNA: TGTGCCAGCAGCCCAACCGCGGGGGGGAACAATCAGCCCCAGCATTTT. It is translated as CASSPTAGGNNQPQHF.

This clonotype was recorded at least ten times. The chain recombines TRBV7-9 with TRBJ1-2, with D perhaps TRBD1 (6 bases). V gave up 4 bases and J gave up 3 bases, with 9 bases separating them. There are 13 residues in the CDR3. The germline V gene has CDR1 SEHNR and CDR2 FQNEAQ (reference sequence). The CDR3 DNA is TGTGCCAGCAGCTCCAGGGGAGACTATGGCTACACCTTC. It encodes CASSSRGDYGYTF.

This clonotype has a count of ten or more. This chain joins TRBV7-6 and TRBJ2-4, with D unclear. The CDR3 is made up of 16 amino acids. Trimming pared 1 base from V and 0 bases from J, leaving 10 bases between. Per germline, CDR1 SGHVS and CDR2 FNYEAQ. CDR3 sequence: CASSLDPSRAKNIQYF. The CDR3 nucleotides read TGTGCCAGCAGCTTAGATCCTAGTCGAGCCAAAAACATTCAGTACTTC.